Below, 27 T cell receptor beta chains from the same sample are listed, as sequenced in a study of T cell changes during pregnancy in multiple sclerosis. This table comes from immunoSEQ multiplex PCR, and its TCRdb copy is limited to in-frame clones, with some not included. Of around 70,000 clones in the sample, roughly 92% were seen once. The sample in question was peripheral blood, obtained in the second trimester of pregnancy. The receptors originated from a female donor with multiple sclerosis, enrolled in a pregnancy study.

This chain links TRBV2 with TRBJ2-7; D remains unclear. The V end lost 1 base, the J end lost 3 bases, and 4 bases lay between the germline ends. The CDR3 runs 12 residues. In germline, CDR1 is SNHLY, CDR2 FYNNEI. The CDR3: CASSEGDYEQYF. The CDR3, as DNA: TGTGCCAGCAGTGAAGGAGACTACGAGCAGTACTTC.

The rearrangement uses TRBV6-5 and TRBJ1-6; 9 nucleotides match TRBD1. Germline-derived CDR1 and CDR2 are MNHEY and SVGAGI. The CDR3 is 15 amino acids. After removal of 0 bases from V and 11 bases from J, the junction contained 5 bases not matched to a gene. The CDR3 coding sequence is TGTGCCAGCAGTTACTCGGGACAGGGAATGACACCCCTCCACTTT. This codes for CASSYSGQGMTPLHF.

V gene TRBV7-2 combines with J gene TRBJ1-6, with a weak D call TRBD1 (6 bases). Between the trimmed V and J ends, which lost 1 base and 10 bases, there was a span of 11 bases. This CDR3 is 14 amino acids long. Germline V lookup: CDR1 SGHTA, CDR2 FQGNSA. The CDR3 protein is CASSLVTGFSPLHF. The DNA for the CDR3 is TGTGCCAGCAGCTTAGTTACAGGGTTCTCACCCCTCCACTTT. The full variable domain, in which reference TRBV7-2 and TRBJ1-6 provide the parts outside the CDR3, is GAGVSQSPSNKVTEKGKDVELRCDPISGHTALYWYRQSLGQGLEFLIYFQGNSAPDKSGLPSDRFSAERTGGSVSTLTIQRTQQEDSAVYLCASSLVTGFSPLHFGNGTRLTVT.

The CDR3 nucleotides are TGTGCCAGCAGCCGGACAGCTAGCAATCAGCCCCAGCATTTT. Translation gives CASSRTASNQPQHF. The chain combines TRBV6-1 with TRBJ1-5; the D gene is possibly TRBD1 (6 bases). Germline lookup yields CDR1 MNHNS and CDR2 SASEGT. This CDR3 region has 14 residues. Trimming pared 6 bases from V and 0 bases from J, leaving 9 bases between.

This chain connects TRBV28 to TRBJ1-4, with D possibly TRBD1 on 6 matching bases. The CDR3 sequence is 17 residues long. V was shortened by 9 bases and J by 4 bases, with 24 bases between the two germline ends. Germline assignment: CDR1 MDHEN and CDR2 SYDVKM. CDR3 region: CASSFGGGLRGNEKLFF. Written as DNA, the CDR3 is TGTGCCAGTTCCTTCGGGGGGGGGCTGCGGGGTAATGAAAAACTGTTTTTT.

This chain connects TRBV18 to TRBJ2-7, with 14 nucleotides matching TRBD2. This CDR3 has 18 amino acids. Germline assignment: CDR1 KGHSH and CDR2 LQKENI. V lost 6 bases and J lost 1; bases outside the gene matches: 11. The CDR3 region has the DNA TGTGCCAGCTCCCGGTTGGGGACTAGCGGGGGAAAATCCTACGAGCAGTACTTC. This translates into CASSRLGTSGGKSYEQYF.

This clone has a single count. The rearrangement joins TRBV6-1 to TRBJ2-3; 12 nucleotides match TRBD2. Germline V gene data show CDR1 as MNHNS and CDR2 as SASEGT. The CDR3 contains 16 residues. Unmatched junction bases numbered 4, after V lost 4 bases and J lost 2 bases. The DNA for the CDR3 is TGTGCCAGCAGTGCTACTAGCGGGGGGCACACAGATACGCAGTATTTT. It is translated as CASSATSGGHTDTQYF.

The genes are TRBV29-1 and TRBJ1-1; D is unclear. Deletions cut 4 bases from V and 0 bases from J, with 9 bases between. Germline V gene sequence: CDR1 SQVTM, CDR2 ANQGSEA. The CDR3 runs to 13 residues. The CDR3 region is CSVGPQMNTEAFF. In DNA form, the CDR3 reads TGCAGCGTTGGGCCACAGATGAACACTGAAGCTTTCTTT. Filled out from reference TRBV29-1 and TRBJ1-1, the complete variable domain reads SAVISQKPSRDICQRGTSLTIQCQVDSQVTMMFWYRQQPGQSLTLIATANQGSEATYESGFVIDKFPISRPNLTFSTLTVSNMSPEDSSIYLCSVGPQMNTEAFFGQGTRLTVV.

The chain recombines TRBV18 with TRBJ2-5; D possibly corresponds to TRBD2 (6 bases). V gave up 3 bases and J gave up 5 bases, with 10 bases separating them. This CDR3 comprises 13 residues. Germline V gene data show CDR1 as KGHSH and CDR2 as LQKENI. The CDR3 spells CASSPEGWETQYF. The CDR3, as DNA: TGTGCCAGCTCACCGGAGGGCTGGGAGACCCAGTACTTC.

The V and J genes are TRBV18 and TRBJ2-7, with 9 bases aligning to TRBD1. The CDR3 is 15 amino acids. The V segment lost 3 bases and the J segment 4 bases; nucleotides outside the gene matches: 7. Germline CDR1 and CDR2: KGHSH and LQKENI. CDR3 nucleotides: TGTGCCAGCTCACCCCGACAGGGGGATGGATACGAGCAGTACTTC. Residues: CASSPRQGDGYEQYF.

This chain joins TRBV14 and TRBJ2-1, with 11 nucleotides matching TRBD2. V trimming: 1 base; J trimming: 12 bases; junction bases outside the gene matches: 8. Per germline, CDR1 SGHDN and CDR2 FVKESK. CDR3 length: 15 amino acids. The CDR3 sequence: CASSQVSSGRSGQFF. The DNA of the CDR3 is TGTGCCAGCAGCCAAGTGTCTAGCGGGAGGTCCGGGCAGTTCTTC.

The chain uses TRBV11-1 and TRBJ2-1, with D perhaps TRBD2 (6 bases). The length of the CDR3 is 16 residues. The germline V and J ends were trimmed by 5 bases and 7 bases, with 21 bases remaining between them. Germline lookup yields CDR1 SGHAT and CDR2 FQDESV (reference sequence). The CDR3 here is CASSPYGTGIGNEQFF. CDR3 sequence (DNA): TGTGCCAGCAGCCCCTACGGGACTGGCATCGGGAATGAGCAGTTCTTC.

The chain uses TRBV10-3 and TRBJ2-6; 8 nucleotides agree with TRBD1. CDR3 length: 17 amino acids. J lost 0 bases, V lost 5 bases, and 6 bases had no gene match. CDR1 and CDR2 (germline): ENHRY, SYGVKD. The CDR3 coding sequence is TGTGCCATCAGTCGTGGACAGGGAGGCTCTGGGGCCAACGTCCTGACTTTC. Translated: CAISRGQGGSGANVLTF.

V is TRBV30 and J is TRBJ2-2; the match to TRBD2 covers 7 bases. CDR3 size: 14 residues. J gave up 7 bases and V 1 base, and 6 bases lay outside the gene matches. The V gene's germline CDR1 is GTSNPN and CDR2 SVGIG (reference sequence). CDR3: CAWSATSWSGELFF. CDR3 DNA sequence: TGTGCCTGGAGTGCGACTAGCTGGAGCGGGGAGCTGTTTTTT.

CDR3 DNA sequence: TGTGCCAGCAGCTCCGACGGGAACTATGGCTACACCTTC. This encodes CASSSDGNYGYTF. This chain connects TRBV7-3 to TRBJ1-2; D remains unclear. Germline V lookup: CDR1 SGHTA, CDR2 FQGTGA. Trimming took 4 bases from V and 2 from J, leaving 8 bases between them. The CDR3 has 13 residues.

The rearrangement joins TRBV29-1 to TRBJ2-5, with 13 bases fitting TRBD2. Germline loops: CDR1 SQVTM, CDR2 ANQGSEA. The CDR3 is made up of 15 amino acids. The V segment lost 7 bases and the J segment 1 base; nucleotides outside the gene matches: 6. CDR3 in DNA: TGCAGCGCCAGACTAGCGGGGGGCCCCCAAGAGACCCAGTACTTC. Translated, it gives CSARLAGGPQETQYF.

The genes are TRBV27 and TRBJ1-1, with 8 nucleotides matching TRBD1. CDR1 is MNHEY and CDR2 is SMNVEV in the germline V gene (reference sequence). V gave up 5 bases and J gave up 10 bases; unmatched junction bases: 9. The CDR3 has 13 amino acids. CDR3 region: CASSESRGRGAFF. DNA of the CDR3: TGTGCCAGCAGTGAGAGCAGGGGGCGGGGAGCTTTCTTT.

This clone was seen only once. This rearrangement joins TRBV19 to TRBJ2-1; D is unresolved. CDR3 size: 17 residues. The V end lost 7 bases, the J end lost 0 bases, and 19 bases lay between the germline ends. Germline V CDR1 and CDR2: LNHDA, SQIVND (reference sequence). CDR3 in amino acids: CASTNDPLGGSYNEQFF. The DNA of the CDR3 is TGTGCCAGTACCAACGATCCGCTAGGTGGCTCCTACAATGAGCAGTTCTTC.

V is TRBV27 and J is TRBJ2-2; weak D call: TRBD2 (5 bases). Trimming took 2 bases from V and 2 from J, leaving 6 bases between them. This CDR3 has 14 residues. CDR1 is MNHEY, CDR2 SMNVEV, per germline (reference sequence). CDR3 region: CASSLSGNTGELFF. DNA of the CDR3: TGTGCCAGCAGTTTAAGCGGAAACACCGGGGAGCTGTTTTTT.

As concerns this clone: One end of the junction varies from germline; a read error may be responsible. The genes are TRBV18 and TRBJ2-3, with 8 bases fitting TRBD2. CDR1 KGHSH and CDR2 LQKENI come from the germline V gene. This CDR3 contains 17 residues. The CDR3 loop reads CASSTPPGGSSTDTQYF. In DNA, the CDR3 is TGTGCCAGCTCAACACCCCCGGGGGGGTCTAGCACAGATACGCAGTATTTT.

The V call is TRBV7-6, the J call TRBJ1-6, with 10 nucleotides matching TRBD1. Trimming removed 1 base from V and 9 bases from J; junction bases left unmatched: 0. Germline assignment: CDR1 SGHVS and CDR2 FNYEAQ. The CDR3 spans 14 residues. The CDR3 DNA sequence: TGTGCCAGCAGCTTAGGGACAGGGGGTTCACCCCTCCACTTT. This sequence encodes CASSLGTGGSPLHF. The variable domain in full, with the rest retrieved from reference TRBV7-6 and TRBJ1-6, is GAGVSQSPRYKVTKRGQDVALRCDPISGHVSLYWYRQALGQGPEFLTYFNYEAQQDKSGLPNDRFSAERPEGSISTLTIQRTEQRDSAMYRCASSLGTGGSPLHFGNGTRLTVT.

The gene calls are TRBV28 and TRBJ1-3, with D unclear. This CDR3 is built from 14 residues. V was clipped by 5 bases and J by 0 bases, with 8 bases between them. Germline V gene data show CDR1 as MDHEN and CDR2 as SYDVKM. Here the CDR3 DNA reads TGTGCCAGCAGTCTTGAGGGCTCTGGAAACACCATATATTTT. Translating gives CASSLEGSGNTIYF.

This clone was picked up a small number of times. The J gene is TRBJ1-4, the V gene TRBV29-1; D might be TRBD1 (5 bases). The CDR3 covers 12 residues. CDR1 and CDR2 from the germline V gene are SQVTM and ANQGSEA. V was cut by 7 bases and J by 7 bases, with 13 bases left in between. CDR3 protein: CSGRGNGEKLFF. The CDR3 bases are TGCAGCGGGCGGGGGAATGGTGAAAAACTGTTTTTT.

The V call is TRBV18, the J call TRBJ1-4; D perhaps matches TRBD1 (6 bases). CDR3 size: 14 residues. CDR1 and CDR2 from the germline V gene are KGHSH and LQKENI. Trimming took off 1 base at V and 6 bases at J, with 9 bases between the two ends. The CDR3 loop reads CASSPQGVYEKLFF. CDR3 nucleotides: TGTGCCAGCTCACCACAGGGGGTATATGAAAAACTGTTTTTT. Variable domain in full (rest from reference TRBV18 and TRBJ1-4): NAGVMQNPRHLVRRRGQEARLRCSPMKGHSHVYWYRQLPEEGLKFMVYLQKENIIDESGMPKERFSAEFPKEGPSILRIQQVVRGDSAAYFCASSPQGVYEKLFFGSGTQLSVL.

The rearrangement uses TRBV13 and TRBJ1-1; no firm D call. The CDR3 covers 14 residues. The V gene's germline CDR1 is PRHDT and CDR2 FYEKMQ (reference sequence). Trimming shortened V by 5 bases and J by 3 bases, and 13 bases separated the two germline ends. CDR3 sequence: CASSPWPGDTEAFF. Written as DNA, the CDR3 is TGTGCCAGCAGCCCTTGGCCGGGAGACACTGAAGCTTTCTTT.

This rearrangement joins TRBV25-1 to TRBJ2-1; 12 bases agree with TRBD2. V lost 7 bases to trimming and J lost 6 bases; unmatched junction nucleotides: 10. The germline V gene encodes CDR1 MGHDK and CDR2 SYGVNS. There are 16 residues in the CDR3. The CDR3: CASNGLAGSVGNEQFF. The CDR3 DNA sequence: TGTGCCAGCAATGGACTAGCGGGGAGCGTGGGCAATGAGCAGTTCTTC.

In its sample, this clone was seen once. The chain couples TRBV29-1 to TRBJ1-1; D remains ambiguous. V was shortened by 4 bases and J by 2 bases, with 14 bases between the two germline ends. This CDR3 spans 14 amino acids. Per germline, CDR1 SQVTM and CDR2 ANQGSEA. CDR3 residues: CSVAGGYGNTEAFF. Here the CDR3 DNA reads TGCAGCGTTGCCGGAGGATATGGTAACACTGAAGCTTTCTTT.